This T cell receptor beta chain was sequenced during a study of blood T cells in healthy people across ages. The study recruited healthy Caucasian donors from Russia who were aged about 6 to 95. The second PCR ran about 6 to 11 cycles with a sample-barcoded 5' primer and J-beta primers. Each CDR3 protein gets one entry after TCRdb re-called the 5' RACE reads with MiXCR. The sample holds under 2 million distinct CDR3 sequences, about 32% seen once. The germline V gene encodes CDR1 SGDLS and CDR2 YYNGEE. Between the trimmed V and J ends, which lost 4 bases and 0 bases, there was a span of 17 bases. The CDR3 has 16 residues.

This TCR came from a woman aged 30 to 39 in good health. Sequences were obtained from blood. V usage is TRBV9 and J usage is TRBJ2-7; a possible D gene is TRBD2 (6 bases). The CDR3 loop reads CASSPGGMRGSYEQYF. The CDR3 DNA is TGTGCCAGCAGCCCTGGGGGAATGCGGGGCTCCTACGAGCAGTACTTC.